Listed below are T cell receptor beta chains from one sample, sequenced in a study of cytomegalovirus exposure and HLA in healthy donors. Generated by immunoSEQ multiplex PCR, the TCRdb table keeps only in-frame clones and is missing some. The sample lists 90,000 to 110,000 clones, roughly 69% occurring once. The sequenced sample consisted of PBMCs. The receptors here all came from a woman aged 65 to 85 in good health and CMV-seropositive. The CDR3 runs from the conserved cysteine through the conserved F or W. Fields, in order: clone size, V gene, J gene, CDR3 protein. Clone size is shown for a subset of rows, as once, few, many or a class of expanded clone.

.	TRBV6-1	TRBJ2-3	CASNLAGGADTQYF
.	TRBV7-8	TRBJ2-5	CASSLVGGGAGTQYF
.	TRBV4-3	TRBJ2-6	CASSQEQGPSGANVLTF
.	TRBV7-9	TRBJ2-7	CASSGAAYEQYF
.	TRBV7-2	TRBJ2-3	CASSRGLTTDTQYF
.	TRBV5-6	TRBJ2-7	CASSLSGAGTFYEQYF
.	TRBV7-9	TRBJ2-6	CASSYRGSGANVLTF
.	TRBV9	TRBJ1-6	CASSRQRRAPLHF
once	TRBV1	TRBJ2-1	CTSSQQGALAVSSYNEQFF
.	TRBV14	TRBJ2-3	CASSDRWTSADTQYF
.	TRBV6-5	TRBJ1-1	CASSQGAGNTEAFF
.	TRBV7-9	TRBJ1-5	CASSLEWGSSMDQPQHF
few	TRBV7-9	TRBJ1-2	CASSFTNYGYTF
.	TRBV6-1	TRBJ1-6	CASSEAVPGQLNSPLHF
.	TRBV6-6	TRBJ2-3	CASKRGGSTDTQYF
.	TRBV10-3	TRBJ2-3	CAISDFTDTQYF
.	TRBV6-5	TRBJ1-1	CASRRSSGWGTEAFF
.	TRBV5-4	TRBJ1-2	CASRTSGGPYGYTF
.	TRBV27	TRBJ2-3	CASSLGEVHTQYF
.	TRBV6-5	TRBJ2-7	CASRGETGPTYEQYF
.	TRBV10-1	TRBJ2-3	CASGASTDTQYF
.	TRBV5-1	TRBJ1-2	CASRGEPYGYTF
.	TRBV7-6	TRBJ2-7	CASSPGGYEQYF
.	TRBV10-3	TRBJ2-3	CAISKSQKTSGGTDTQYF
.	TRBV30	TRBJ2-5	CAWSVRERLAGETQYF
.	TRBV12-5	TRBJ1-2	CASGLDRDTEGGYTF
.	TRBV2	TRBJ2-7	CASSERTGPYEQYF
few	TRBV5-4	TRBJ2-5	CASSLAGRGVAKTQYF
.	TRBV25-1	TRBJ1-4	CASSEWGQGEKLFF
.	TRBV7-2	TRBJ1-5	CASKNRGGNQPQHF
.	TRBV19	TRBJ2-7	CASQAGRSYEQYF
few	TRBV2	TRBJ1-2	CASSGQGSSYGYTF
few	TRBV11-1	TRBJ2-1	CASSYDRGNYNEQFF